This T cell receptor (beta chain) was found in a study of T cell responses to AZD1222 COVID-19 vaccine (dated by TCRdb to the early 2020s). Study-level background: A total of just over 230 trial participants underwent TCR sequencing, of whom 200 to 220 had received two doses of AZD1222 and around 25 had received two doses of the MenACWY control vaccine. Trial participants were enrolled into age subgroups of 18-55, 56-69 and 70-plus years, which contained about 150, 28 and 57 TCR-sequenced participants, respectively. Overall study results and their limits: Conclusions about previously exposed vaccinees are limited because only 6 or 7 AZD1222 recipients were SARS-CoV-2 seropositive at baseline. Participants were mostly white British, with more females than males. The authors suggested clonal diversity may have been underestimated. After two AZD1222 doses, spike-specific TCR breadth and depth were significantly higher than at day 0 and than in MenACWY recipients. Reportedly, almost half of the unique spike-specific TCRs recognized epitopes lying outside the regions that are mutated in the B.1.351 and B.1.1.7 variants. CD4 TCRs associated with the vaccine covered the entire spike protein, and the dominant responses were in regions 160-218 and 743-854. In the small 56-69-year group, the increase in depth fell short of significance, most likely because of low power. Because no samples from the day 14 peak response were available, repertoires could be characterized only after the peak T cell response.

CDR1 and CDR2 (MNHEY, SMNVEV) derive from the germline V gene (reference sequence). The CDR3 spans 11 residues, from the cysteine through the phenylalanine. Just the 33-base CDR3 DNA is kept, in frame starting at base 1. The CDR3 regions of human TCRbeta chains were analyzed by immunosequencing. The paper's data handling went like this. TCRs in the repertoires were compared against a reference library of SARS-CoV-2-specific TCRs that had been generated with the MIRA antigen-specificity platform. Breadth meant the fraction of unique TCRs that were SARS-CoV-2-associated, whereas depth meant the fraction of total T cells that were SARS-CoV-2-associated. Each spike-specific TCR was assigned to its reactive spike region and to a CD4 or CD8 class using the MIRA data. Log10-transformed breadth and depth values were compared by one-way ANOVA with Sidak's multiple comparisons tests. TCRdb's version of the immuneACCESS table is confined to in-frame rearrangements and falls short of the full clone set. An unresolved V gene accounts for under half of the shortfall where checked; the remainder is of unknown origin. V, J and clone size were drawn from that table, and D and trimming were deduced from the DNA. The sample table contains about 150,000 clones; only one count was recorded for roughly 85% of them. The ten largest clones represent less than 1.3% of the sample.

On this clone: Its antigen target is currently unknown. One end of the junction fails to match germline, which may point to a read error.

In light of the paper, this sample's time point label describes: about 28 days (+/-7) after the second vaccine dose. AZD1222 recipients given second doses at about 4 weeks or at about 12 weeks were pooled, since spike-specific TCR depth and breadth were not found to differ between the two schedules. Vaccinee samples were obtained from the UK trials COV001 and COV002, which included a single-blind randomized controlled phase 2/3 trial of AZD1222 (ChAdOx1 nCoV-19) in healthy adults. For TCRbeta chain sequencing, PBMC samples from trial participants were taken at day 0 and at day 28 after the second dose.

This sequence was found in an adult who received the AZD1222 COVID-19 vaccine. The chain links TRBV27 with TRBJ1-2; the D gene remains uncertain. The material sequenced was peripheral blood, taken 28 days after the second AZD1222 dose. CDR3 loop: CASSRGECGAF. In nucleotide form, the sequence is TGTGCCAGCTCGCGAGGTGAGTGCGGGGCCTTC.